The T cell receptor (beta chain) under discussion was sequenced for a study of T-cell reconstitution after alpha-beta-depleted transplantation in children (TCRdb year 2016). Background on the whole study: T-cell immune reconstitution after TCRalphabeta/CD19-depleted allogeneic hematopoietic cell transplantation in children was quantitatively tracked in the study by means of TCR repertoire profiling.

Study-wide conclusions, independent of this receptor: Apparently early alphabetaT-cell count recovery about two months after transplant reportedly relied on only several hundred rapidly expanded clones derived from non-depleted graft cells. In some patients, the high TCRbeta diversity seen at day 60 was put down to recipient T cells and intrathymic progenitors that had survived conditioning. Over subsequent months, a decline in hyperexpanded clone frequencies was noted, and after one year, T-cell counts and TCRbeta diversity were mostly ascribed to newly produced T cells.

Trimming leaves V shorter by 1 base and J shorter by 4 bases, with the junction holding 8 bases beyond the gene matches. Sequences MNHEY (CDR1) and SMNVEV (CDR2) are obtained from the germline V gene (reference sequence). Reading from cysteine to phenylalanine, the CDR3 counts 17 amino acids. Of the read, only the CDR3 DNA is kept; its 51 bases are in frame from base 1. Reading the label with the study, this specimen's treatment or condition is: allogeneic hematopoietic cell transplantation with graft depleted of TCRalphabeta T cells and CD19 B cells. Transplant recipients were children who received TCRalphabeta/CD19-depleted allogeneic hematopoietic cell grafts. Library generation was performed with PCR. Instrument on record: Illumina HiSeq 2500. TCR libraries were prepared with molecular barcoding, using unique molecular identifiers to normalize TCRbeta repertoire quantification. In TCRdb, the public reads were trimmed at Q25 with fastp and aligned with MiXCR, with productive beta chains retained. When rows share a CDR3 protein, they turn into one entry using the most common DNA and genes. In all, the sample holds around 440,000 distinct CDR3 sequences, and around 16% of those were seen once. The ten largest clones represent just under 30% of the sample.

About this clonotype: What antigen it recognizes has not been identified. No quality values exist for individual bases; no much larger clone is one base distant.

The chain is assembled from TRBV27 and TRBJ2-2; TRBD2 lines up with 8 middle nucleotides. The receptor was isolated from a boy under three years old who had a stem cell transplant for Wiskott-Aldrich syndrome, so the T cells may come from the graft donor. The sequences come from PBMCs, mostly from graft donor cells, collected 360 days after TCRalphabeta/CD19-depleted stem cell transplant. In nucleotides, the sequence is TGTGCCAGCAGTTTATTGTCCGGGAGGGTCCCCACCGGGGAGCTGTTTTTT. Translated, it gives CASSLLSGRVPTGELFF.